The clone carrying this T cell receptor beta chain has a single count. The sample comes from a study of control samples from healthy donors and cancer patients. The method was immunoSEQ multiplex PCR; TCRdb's version includes in-frame clones alone and lacks a portion of them. The data contain 85,000 to 100,000 clones, 85% to 95% of them singletons. V lost 3 bases to trimming and J lost 7 bases; unmatched junction nucleotides: 5. Germline values: CDR1 SGHKS, CDR2 YYEKEE (reference sequence). The CDR3 contains 14 residues. The V and J genes are TRBV5-5 and TRBJ1-2; 11 bases agree with TRBD1. The sequenced sample was blood. The TCR comes from a man aged 18 to 30 in good health. This CDR3 reads CASSSGQGVRGYTF. The CDR3 nucleotides are TGTGCCAGCAGCTCGGGACAGGGGGTTCGTGGCTACACCTTC.